A selection of T cell receptor beta chains follows, all from one sample in a study of cytomegalovirus exposure and HLA in healthy donors. Generated by immunoSEQ multiplex PCR, the TCRdb table keeps only in-frame clones and is missing some. Of under 150,000 clones listed, 60% to 80% are singletons. The source material was PBMCs. The source of these receptors is a man aged 18 to 35 in good health and CMV-seropositive. The CDR3 runs from the conserved cysteine through the conserved F or W. The D gene is left open where the match is weak. Only part of the rows carry a size: once, few, many, or a class if the clone is expanded.

cdr3_aa cdr3_nt d_call j_call clone_size cdr3_length v_call
CASSESHTGELFF TGTGCCAGCAGTGAAAGCCACACCGGGGAGCTGTTTTTT NA TRBJ2-2 NA 13 TRBV6-1
CASSPGGARYEQYF TGTGCCAGCTCACCCGGGGGGGCCCGCTACGAGCAGTACTTC TRBD2 TRBJ2-7 once 14 TRBV18
CASSQAGGPTDTQYF TGTGCCAGCAGCCAAGCGGGGGGACCCACAGATACGCAGTATTTT TRBD2 TRBJ2-3 few 15 TRBV4-2
CASSSSYRGGETQYF TGTGCCAGCAGCAGCTCTTACAGGGGCGGGGAGACCCAGTACTTC TRBD1 TRBJ2-5 NA 15 TRBV14
CASSRTGEASPLHF TGTGCCAGCAGCCGGACAGGGGAGGCTTCACCCCTCCACTTT TRBD1 TRBJ1-6 NA 14 TRBV2
CASSVQGENEKLFF TGCGCCAGCAGCGTACAGGGCGAGAATGAAAAACTGTTTTTT NA TRBJ1-4 few 14 TRBV5-1
CASSRDSNNEQFF TGTGCCAGCAGCCGGGACAGTAACAATGAGCAGTTCTTC TRBD1 TRBJ2-1 NA 13 TRBV2
CASRDRGTEAFF TGCGCCAGCCGGGACAGGGGCACTGAAGCTTTCTTT TRBD1 TRBJ1-1 NA 12 TRBV5-1
CASSSGQGITDTQYF TGTGCCAGCAGCTCGGGACAGGGTATCACAGATACGCAGTATTTT TRBD1 TRBJ2-3 NA 15 TRBV5-4
CASSLNGPGLDQPQHF TGTGCCAGCAGCTTGAACGGTCCGGGACTGGATCAGCCCCAGCATTTT NA TRBJ1-5 NA 16 TRBV7-2
CASSLAFRGGISDVFF TGTGCCAGCAGCTTGGCATTCAGGGGTGGGATATCGGACGTGTTTTTT NA TRBJ1-4 NA 16 TRBV5-6
CAWFGGGPRTGELFF TGTGCCTGGTTTGGGGGGGGGCCGCGCACCGGGGAGCTGTTTTTT NA TRBJ2-2 NA 15 TRBV30
CASSSGRATDTQYF TGCGCCAGCAGCTCTGGGCGGGCCACAGATACGCAGTATTTT NA TRBJ2-3 NA 14 TRBV5-1
CASRRWTGGEEKLFF TGTGCCAGCAGACGGTGGACAGGGGGCGAGGAAAAACTGTTTTTT TRBD1 TRBJ1-4 few 15 TRBV6-1
CASSATRMEWPQHF TGTGCCAGCAGCGCTACCCGAATGGAGTGGCCCCAGCATTTT NA TRBJ1-5 NA 14 TRBV7-2
CASSPGTGYQETQYF TGTGCCAGCAGCCCGGGGACAGGGTACCAAGAGACCCAGTACTTC TRBD1 TRBJ2-5 few 15 TRBV7-7
CASSEISGTGKETQYF TGTGCCAGCAGTGAAATTTCCGGGACAGGGAAAGAGACCCAGTACTTC TRBD1 TRBJ2-5 medium-sized 16 TRBV6-1
CASSQDMQIKPQHF TGCGCCAGCAGCCAGGACATGCAGATCAAGCCCCAGCATTTT NA TRBJ1-5 NA 14 TRBV4-1
CASSNQGDQPQHF TGTGCCAGCAGCAATCAGGGTGACCAGCCCCAGCATTTT NA TRBJ1-5 NA 13 TRBV7-9
CASSEFGRPSTEAFF TGTGCCAGCAGTGAATTCGGCAGGCCGAGCACTGAAGCTTTCTTT NA TRBJ1-1 NA 15 TRBV6-1
CASSLGRSGQGALRAEAFF TGTGCCAGCAGTTTAGGGCGATCGGGACAGGGGGCTTTGAGGGCTGAAGCTTTCTTT TRBD1 TRBJ1-1 NA 19 TRBV27
CASSDRDRMGKNIQYF TGTGCCAGCAGTGATCGGGACAGAATGGGCAAAAACATTCAGTACTTC TRBD1 TRBJ2-4 once 16 TRBV28
CASSYRSQGAYGYTF TGTGCCAGCAGTTACCGATCTCAAGGAGCCTATGGCTACACCTTC NA TRBJ1-2 NA 15 TRBV6-5
CASGWGATNEKLFF TGTGCCAGCGGTTGGGGAGCAACTAATGAAAAACTGTTTTTT NA TRBJ1-4 NA 14 TRBV28
CASSLGSGSYEQYF TGTGCCAGCAGCTTAGGTAGTGGTTCGTACGAGCAGTACTTC NA TRBJ2-7 NA 14 TRBV11-2
CASSFSNQPQHF TGTGCCAGCAGCTTCTCCAATCAGCCCCAGCATTTT NA TRBJ1-5 NA 12 TRBV5-6
CASRRTSGGSGELFF TGTGCCAGCAGAAGGACTAGCGGGGGGTCCGGGGAGCTGTTTTTT TRBD2 TRBJ2-2 NA 15 TRBV6-5
CASSRLADTDTQYF TGCGCCAGCAGCCGACTAGCGGACACAGATACGCAGTATTTT TRBD2 TRBJ2-3 NA 14 TRBV4-1
CASRPSNSGELFF TGTGCCAGCAGGCCTAGTAATTCCGGGGAGCTGTTTTTT NA TRBJ2-2 few 13 TRBV5-4
CASIPGQGISGYTF TGTGCCAGCATCCCGGGACAGGGTATTAGCGGCTACACCTTC TRBD1 TRBJ1-2 NA 14 TRBV2
CASTSPTTGYNEQFF TGTGCCAGCACCTCCCCGACGACGGGATACAATGAGCAGTTCTTC NA TRBJ2-1 once 15 TRBV27
CASSLLAGGSTDTQYF TGTGCCAGCAGCTTACTAGCGGGGGGGAGCACAGATACGCAGTATTTT TRBD2 TRBJ2-3 few 16 TRBV7-2
CASGTRLPDTQYF TGTGCCAGCGGCACCCGCCTCCCAGATACGCAGTATTTT NA TRBJ2-3 NA 13 TRBV6-1
CASSLEAGGSGYEQYF TGTGCCAGCAGCTTAGAAGCGGGGGGAAGCGGCTACGAGCAGTACTTC TRBD2 TRBJ2-7 NA 16 TRBV7-2
CASSPREVDTQYF TGTGCCAGCTCTCCCCGGGAGGTAGATACGCAGTATTTT TRBD2 TRBJ2-3 NA 13 TRBV18
CASSGGTGQPQHF TGTGCCAGCAGTGGGGGGACTGGTCAGCCCCAGCATTTT NA TRBJ1-5 NA 13 TRBV25-1
CATSRGNDRPNYGYTF TGTGCCACCAGCAGAGGTAATGACAGACCTAACTATGGCTACACCTTC NA TRBJ1-2 NA 16 TRBV15
CSVEIYRIGDTEAFF TGCAGCGTTGAGATTTACAGGATAGGGGACACTGAAGCTTTCTTT NA TRBJ1-1 NA 15 TRBV29-1
CASSQDKSGGPPYEQYF TGCGCCAGCAGCCAAGACAAGTCAGGGGGGCCCCCCTACGAGCAGTACTTC NA TRBJ2-7 NA 17 TRBV4-1
CASSQEGQDREAFF TGCGCCAGCAGCCAGGAGGGGCAGGACCGTGAAGCTTTCTTT NA TRBJ1-1 NA 14 TRBV5-1
CASSDWREDIQYF TGTGCCAGCAGTGACTGGAGGGAGGACATTCAGTACTTC NA TRBJ2-4 NA 13 TRBV7-2
CASSLYRAVQETQYF TGTGCCAGCTCACTATATCGAGCTGTCCAAGAGACCCAGTACTTC NA TRBJ2-5 NA 15 TRBV18
CASMAGNTDTQYF TGTGCTAGCATGGCGGGGAACACAGATACGCAGTATTTT NA TRBJ2-3 NA 13 TRBV2